This T cell receptor (beta chain) was found in a study of blood T cell repertoires in COVID-19. Participants were placed into cohorts based on the clinical history they reported. This CDR3 region has 16 residues. V trimming: 3 bases; J trimming: 8 bases; junction bases outside the gene matches: 7. CDR1 and CDR2 from the germline V gene are SEHNR and FQNEAQ (reference sequence). Here immunoSEQ multiplex PCR was the method, and the copy in TCRdb shows in-frame clones only, minus some. The sample holds around 470,000 clones; 80% to 95% are singletons and the top ten take 0.6%. The chain employs TRBV7-9 and TRBJ1-6; 10 bases map to TRBD1. Input material: PBMCs or T cells enriched from blood (not recorded which). This TCR was recovered from a man younger than 35 who had recovered from COVID-19. DNA for the CDR3: TGTGCCAGCAGCTTCGACAGGGGGCCTTTCTATTCACCCCTCCACTTT. As protein: CASSFDRGPFYSPLHF.